These 9 T cell receptor beta chains were all obtained from the same sample, sequenced in a study of cytomegalovirus exposure and HLA in healthy donors. The PCR ran on 60 Vbeta and 13 Jbeta primers. The method was immunoSEQ multiplex PCR; TCRdb's version includes in-frame clones alone and lacks a portion of them. The repertoire holds 250,000 to 350,000 clones, roughly 88% seen once, with less than 4.5% in the top ten. Sequenced sample: PBMCs. The receptors here all came from a man in his forties or fifties in good health and CMV-seropositive.

The chain has TRBV28 and TRBJ1-5, with D perhaps TRBD1 (5 bases). Trimming stripped 0 bases from V and 2 bases from J, with 11 bases between. Germline values: CDR1 MDHEN, CDR2 SYDVKM. This CDR3 comprises 16 residues. The CDR3 nucleotides read TGTGCCAGCAGTTTATGGGCGGGGGGTGGCAATCAGCCCCAGCATTTT. This gives the protein CASSLWAGGGNQPQHF. Full variable domain (rest looked up from reference TRBV28 and TRBJ1-5): DVKVTQSSRYLVKRTGEKVFLECVQDMDHENMFWYRQDPGLGLRLIYFSYDVKMKEKGDIPEGYSVSREKKERFSLILESASTNQTSMYLCASSLWAGGGNQPQHFGDGTRLSIL.

The chain is built from TRBV7-9 and TRBJ2-7; 7 bases match TRBD1. This CDR3 has 13 amino acids. Trimming cost V 4 bases and J 6 bases; bases outside gene matches: 6. CDR1 is SEHNR and CDR2 is FQNEAQ in the germline V gene (reference sequence). Here the CDR3 reads CASSYRQGFEQYF. In DNA, the CDR3 is TGTGCCAGCAGCTACCGACAGGGTTTCGAGCAGTACTTC. Full variable domain (rest looked up from reference TRBV7-9 and TRBJ2-7): DTGVSQNPRHKITKRGQNVTFRCDPISEHNRLYWYRQTLGQGPEFLTYFQNEAQLEKSRLLSDRFSAERPKGSFSTLEIQRTEQGDSAMYLCASSYRQGFEQYFGPGTRLTVT.

The chain uses TRBV28 and TRBJ1-2, with TRBD1 as a possible D gene (6 bases). Germline lookup yields CDR1 MDHEN and CDR2 SYDVKM. The CDR3 covers 16 residues. The germline V and J ends were trimmed by 5 bases and 2 bases, with 18 bases remaining between them. CDR3 sequence reads: CASSLPSGDGNYGYTF. DNA of the CDR3: TGTGCCAGCAGTCTACCTTCAGGGGATGGAAACTATGGCTACACCTTC.

The CDR3 here is CASSLAVGESYNEQFF. CDR3 nucleotides: TGTGCCAGCAGCTTGGCCGTGGGAGAGTCCTACAATGAGCAGTTCTTC. The chain joins TRBV5-6 to TRBJ2-1, with D possibly matching TRBD2 (5 bases). The CDR3 runs 16 residues. With 0 bases removed from V and 1 base from J, the gap between germline ends came to 11 bases. Germline loops: CDR1 SGHDT, CDR2 YYEEEE.

This clone was detected once. J is TRBJ2-1 and V is TRBV25-1; D gene uncertain. This CDR3 region has 13 residues. The germline CDR1 and CDR2 sequences are MGHDK and SYGVNS. V lost 5 bases and J lost 6, with 11 bases in between. The CDR3 DNA sequence: TGTGCCAGCAGTTCCCCGACGGGCAATGAGCAGTTCTTC. Protein: CASSSPTGNEQFF.

The chain joins TRBV19 to TRBJ1-5; 7 bases align to TRBD1. The junction had 2 bases not matched to a gene; V was cut back by 6 bases and J by 0 bases. The CDR3 extends over 14 amino acids. The germline CDR1 and CDR2 sequences are LNHDA and SQIVND (reference sequence). CDR3 residues: CASRQGGSNQPQHF. Here the CDR3 DNA reads TGTGCCAGTAGGCAGGGGGGTAGCAATCAGCCCCAGCATTTT.

V gene TRBV2 combines with J gene TRBJ2-5, with D unclear. The end of the DNA is better explained by TRBJ2-7, so the J call may be wrong. Germline assignment: CDR1 SNHLY and CDR2 FYNNEI. This CDR3 has 16 amino acids. CDR3 loop: CASSEGPTLSSYEQYF. The CDR3 nucleotides read TGTGCCAGCAGTGAAGGTCCGACTCTCAGCTCCTACGAGCAGTACTTC.

The rearrangement uses TRBV28 and TRBJ1-5; 9 bases align to TRBD1. Germline V gene sequence: CDR1 MDHEN, CDR2 SYDVKM. Trimming took 6 bases from V and 11 from J; bases not matched to a gene: 14. The CDR3 contains 15 residues. This CDR3 reads CASRHRDRVKLAQHF. The CDR3 nucleotides are TGTGCCAGCAGGCACCGGGACAGGGTCAAGTTGGCCCAGCATTTT.

CDR3 in amino acids: CASSPRLFSTDTQYF. The CDR3 coding sequence is TGTGCCAGCAGTCCCCGACTCTTTAGCACAGATACGCAGTATTTT. The chain links TRBV2 to TRBJ2-3; no clear D gene. The CDR3 has 15 residues. V lost 5 bases to trimming and J lost 0 bases, with 12 bases between them. Germline CDR1 SNHLY, CDR2 FYNNEI.